This T cell receptor beta chain comes out of a study of cytomegalovirus exposure and HLA in healthy donors. This clone was detected only once. PCR amplification relied on 60 Vbeta primers (plus 13 Jbeta primers). The method was immunoSEQ multiplex PCR; TCRdb's version includes in-frame clones alone and lacks a portion of them. Of more than 200,000 clones listed, roughly four fifths are singletons. From germline, CDR1 is ENHRY and CDR2 SYGVKD. This CDR3 comprises 18 residues. J was trimmed by 3 bases and V by 2 bases; bases with no gene match: 5. The chain couples TRBV10-3 to TRBJ2-3, with 16 nucleotides matching TRBD2. Sequencing was performed on PBMCs. The TCR sequence derives from a girl aged 5 to 17 in good health and CMV-seronegative. The CDR3 nucleotides are TGTGCCATCAGTGAGCGAGGGACTAGCGGGGGGGTTACAGATACGCAGTATTTT. Translation gives CAISERGTSGGVTDTQYF.